These 29 T cell receptor beta chains came from one sample sequenced in a study of blood T cell repertoires in COVID-19. The table came from immunoSEQ multiplex PCR; TCRdb's copy has only in-frame clones and leaves some out. The sample has fewer than 200,000 clones; around 93% are singletons. Sequenced: peripheral blood. These receptors originate from a woman in her fifties or sixties with acute or convalescent COVID-19.

This clone was detected only once. J is TRBJ2-4 and V is TRBV30; 9 bases line up with TRBD2. Germline CDR1 and CDR2: GTSNPN and SVGIG (reference sequence). CDR3 length: 17 residues. Trimming cost V 0 bases and J 5 bases; bases outside gene matches: 11. The CDR3 DNA reads as TGTGCCTGGAGTGTAGGAGCGGGAGGAGGGCGCCAAAACATTCAGTACTTC. Translation gives CAWSVGAGGGRQNIQYF.

The table lists this clone with a count of one. This chain links TRBV28 with TRBJ2-3, with 11 bases matching TRBD1. The V segment lost 3 bases and the J segment 4 bases; nucleotides outside the gene matches: 21. The CDR3 length is 21 residues. CDR1 and CDR2 from the germline V gene are MDHEN and SYDVKM. CDR3 protein: CASSFPLGTGGLPEGSDTQYF. The CDR3 nucleotides are TGTGCCAGCAGTTTCCCACTGGGGACAGGGGGACTCCCCGAGGGATCAGATACGCAGTATTTT.

The chain joins TRBV3-1 (or the pseudogene TRBV3-2) to TRBJ2-7, with 7 bases aligning to TRBD2. After removal of 1 base from V and 4 bases from J, the junction contained 4 bases not matched to a gene. CDR3 length equals 14 residues. Germline loops: CDR1 LGHDT, CDR2 YNNKEL (reference sequence). CDR3 sequence: CASSQGGRAYEQYF. The CDR3 region has the DNA TGTGCCAGCAGCCAAGGCGGGAGAGCGTACGAGCAGTACTTC.

This clone was seen just once. V is TRBV5-6 and J is TRBJ1-2; D remains unclear. Germline lookup yields CDR1 SGHDT and CDR2 YYEEEE. This CDR3 is 13 amino acids long. V was cut by 0 bases and J by 5 bases, with 8 bases left in between. The DNA for the CDR3 is TGTGCCAGCAGCTTGGTGGAGGGTTATGGCTACACCTTC. Protein product: CASSLVEGYGYTF. The variable domain in full, completed from reference TRBV5-6 and TRBJ1-2, reads DAGVTQSPTHLIKTRGQQVTLRCSPKSGHDTVSWYQQALGQGPQFIFQYYEEEERQRGNFPDRFSGHQFPNYSSELNVNALLLGDSALYLCASSLVEGYGYTFGSGTRLTVV.

The rearrangement joins TRBV25-1 to TRBJ1-2, with D unclear. The CDR3 loop spans 14 amino acids. Trimming stripped 4 bases from V and 2 bases from J, with 11 bases between. The germline gives CDR1 MGHDK, CDR2 SYGVNS. This CDR3 reads CASSVGGRNYGYTF. The CDR3 nucleotides are TGTGCCAGCAGTGTTGGAGGTAGGAACTATGGCTACACCTTC.

The J gene is TRBJ2-1, the V gene TRBV5-1; 7 bases match TRBD2. Germline trimming cut 4 bases from V and 0 bases from J; bases unmatched to any gene: 4. The germline gives CDR1 SGHRS, CDR2 YFSETQ. The CDR3 runs to 15 residues. CDR3 protein: CASSVGGFSYNEQFF. CDR3 sequence (DNA): TGCGCCAGCAGCGTGGGAGGGTTCTCCTACAATGAGCAGTTCTTC.

The chain links TRBV13 to TRBJ2-1; 7 bases align to TRBD1. Germline V CDR1 and CDR2: PRHDT, FYEKMQ (reference sequence). This CDR3 has 15 residues. The trim removed 4 bases at V and 5 bases at J, leaving 8 bases unmatched. The CDR3 region is CASSSGTEMNNEQFF. The CDR3 region has the DNA TGTGCCAGCAGCTCCGGGACAGAGATGAACAATGAGCAGTTCTTC.

The V gene is TRBV6-5, the J gene TRBJ1-2; no clear D gene. V was pared by 6 bases and J by 7 bases, with 6 bases between. The CDR3 covers 10 residues. Germline V gene lookup returns CDR1 MNHEY and CDR2 SVGAGI. The CDR3 nucleotides read TGTGCCAGCAGCGAGGGTGGCTACACCTTC. Its protein product is CASSEGGYTF.

V usage is TRBV5-6 and J usage is TRBJ1-1, with 7 positions matching TRBD1. This CDR3 is built from 14 residues. With V trimmed by 4 bases and J by 4 bases, 7 bases remained unmatched. Germline V lookup: CDR1 SGHDT, CDR2 YYEEEE. In DNA, the CDR3 is TGTGCCAGCAGCGGGGACAGATTAGGCACTGAAGCTTTCTTT. This translates into CASSGDRLGTEAFF.

This sequence joins TRBV12-5 and TRBJ2-1; TRBD2 is a possible D gene (5 bases). Looked up from germline, CDR1 is LGHNT and CDR2 is FRNRAP. The germline V and J ends were trimmed by 5 bases and 16 bases, with 15 bases remaining between them. The CDR3 runs 11 residues. The CDR3 here is CASGGGMTPFF. CDR3 nucleotides: TGTGCTAGTGGTGGAGGAATGACTCCCTTCTTC.

The chain links TRBV9 to TRBJ2-3; tentative D call: TRBD2 (5 bases). The CDR3 runs 15 residues. V was cut by 2 bases and J by 5 bases, with 15 bases left in between. Germline assignment: CDR1 SGDLS and CDR2 YYNGEE. CDR3 amino acids: CASSVSDEGLDTQYF. The CDR3 coding sequence is TGTGCCAGCAGCGTCTCGGATGAGGGCCTAGATACGCAGTATTTT.

The chain carries TRBV10-3 and TRBJ2-2; no clear D gene. There are 14 residues in the CDR3. Looked up from germline, CDR1 is ENHRY and CDR2 is SYGVKD. The germline V and J ends were trimmed by 7 bases and 7 bases, with 16 bases remaining between them. The CDR3 is CAINNVLSNGELFF. The CDR3 nucleotides are TGTGCCATCAACAATGTACTATCTAACGGGGAGCTGTTTTTT.

CDR3 protein: CASSGELRGPLHF. CDR3 nucleotide sequence: TGTGCCAGCAGTGGGGAGTTAAGAGGACCCCTCCACTTT. The chain joins TRBV2 to TRBJ1-6, with D uncertain. This CDR3 contains 13 residues. CDR1 is SNHLY and CDR2 is FYNNEI in the germline V gene. Trimming took 4 bases from V and 12 from J, leaving 13 bases between them.

The CDR3 nucleotides read TGTGCCAGCAGCTCGCTTAGCGGGAGTTACGAGCAGTACTTC. Protein: CASSSLSGSYEQYF. This chain connects TRBV11-2 to TRBJ2-7; 9 nucleotides align to TRBD2. Germline trimming cut 4 bases from V and 4 bases from J; bases unmatched to any gene: 5. Germline V gene lookup returns CDR1 SGHAT and CDR2 FQNNGV. The CDR3 extends over 14 amino acids.

V is TRBV7-8 and J is TRBJ1-6, with 7 bases matching TRBD1. Germline V gene lookup returns CDR1 SGHVS and CDR2 FQNEAQ. The CDR3 loop spans 15 amino acids. The V and J ends lost 1 base and 9 bases, in that order; junction bases with no gene match: 6. The CDR3 protein is CASSLVQGGGSPLHF. DNA for the CDR3: TGTGCCAGCAGCTTAGTGCAGGGGGGTGGTTCACCCCTCCACTTT.

The rearrangement links TRBV4-3 to TRBJ2-3, with 10 bases matching TRBD2. This CDR3 spans 16 amino acids. Germline CDR1 reads LGHNA; CDR2 reads YSLEER. Trimming took 0 bases from V and 9 from J; bases not matched to a gene: 9. The chain's CDR3 is CASSQDPASGSNTQYF. Here the CDR3 DNA reads TGCGCCAGCAGCCAAGATCCGGCTAGCGGGAGTAACACGCAGTATTTT.

This chain links TRBV19 with TRBJ2-7, with TRBD1 matching over 11 bases. With 6 bases clipped from V and 2 bases from J, the junction kept 0 bases outside the gene matches. The germline V gene encodes CDR1 LNHDA and CDR2 SQIVND (reference sequence). This CDR3 region has 13 residues. The CDR3 loop is CASRGQGAYEQYF. CDR3 nucleotides: TGTGCCAGTAGGGGACAGGGGGCCTACGAGCAGTACTTC. Supplemented by reference TRBV19 and TRBJ2-7, the full variable domain reads DGGITQSPKYLFRKEGQNVTLSCEQNLNHDAMYWYRQDPGQGLRLIYYSQIVNDFQKGDIAEGYSVSREKKESFPLTVTSAQKNPTAFYLCASRGQGAYEQYFGPGTRLTVT.

The CDR3, as DNA: TGTGCCAGCAGCTCAAATCCAAGTGCGCCAGATACGCAGTATTTT. It translates to CASSSNPSAPDTQYF. This chain links TRBV5-4 with TRBJ2-3, with D unresolved. The CDR3 is made up of 15 amino acids. V dropped 3 bases and J dropped 4 bases, with 15 bases sitting between them. Looked up from germline, CDR1 is SGHNT and CDR2 is YYREEE (reference sequence).

This rearrangement joins TRBV3-1 (or the pseudogene TRBV3-2) to TRBJ2-7; 8 bases line up with TRBD1. Germline V CDR1 and CDR2: LGHDT, YNNKEL (reference sequence). The CDR3 covers 16 residues. V lost 0 bases, J lost 3 bases, and 7 bases stayed unmatched. The CDR3 sequence is CASSQDPRTGLYEQYF. The CDR3, as DNA: TGTGCCAGCAGCCAAGATCCTAGGACAGGGCTCTACGAGCAGTACTTC.

The chain uses TRBV24-1 and TRBJ2-2; a possible D gene is TRBD2 (6 bases). V lost 9 bases to trimming and J lost 5 bases, with 18 bases between them. This CDR3 comprises 15 residues. Germline CDR1 and CDR2: KGHDR and SFDVKD. CDR3 sequence: CATGDSRTGTGELFF. Here the CDR3 DNA reads TGTGCCACCGGGGACTCACGAACGGGGACCGGGGAGCTGTTTTTT.

This chain links TRBV30 with TRBJ1-1; TRBD1 might be the D (5 bases). The V gene's germline CDR1 is GTSNPN and CDR2 SVGIG (reference sequence). This CDR3 is built from 12 residues. V gave up 0 bases and J gave up 8 bases, with 10 bases separating them. The CDR3 sequence: CAWSVGQIEAFF. CDR3 bases: TGTGCCTGGAGTGTAGGACAAATCGAAGCTTTCTTT.

The V call is TRBV5-1, the J call TRBJ2-2, with 9 bases lining up with TRBD1. The CDR3 extends over 16 amino acids. Germline trimming cut 0 bases from V and 4 bases from J; bases unmatched to any gene: 4. CDR1 and CDR2 (germline): SGHRS, YFSETQ. The CDR3 bases are TGCGCCAGCAGCTTGGCGGGACAGGGAAGCACCGGGGAGCTGTTTTTT. This gives the protein CASSLAGQGSTGELFF.

This clone appeared a few times. The genes are TRBV5-1 and TRBJ1-2; 7 bases align to TRBD1. The CDR3 has 15 amino acids. V was clipped by 3 bases and J by 4 bases; unmatched bases: 9. Germline loops: CDR1 SGHRS, CDR2 YFSETQ. The CDR3 region is CASSSGQAIRYGYTF. CDR3 nucleotides: TGCGCCAGCAGCTCAGGACAGGCGATACGCTATGGCTACACCTTC.

The rearrangement uses TRBV10-3 and TRBJ2-1, with TRBD1 matching 11 bases. CDR1 and CDR2 from the germline V gene are ENHRY and SYGVKD. The CDR3 extends over 15 amino acids. Trimming removed 9 bases from V and 5 bases from J; junction bases left unmatched: 9. Here the CDR3 reads CAMTPRDRGDNEQFF. The CDR3 region has the DNA TGTGCCATGACACCCCGGGACAGGGGGGACAATGAGCAGTTCTTC.

This chain uses TRBV6-5 with TRBJ2-1; tentatively, D is TRBD2 (5 bases). The V end was cut by 7 bases, the J end by 7 bases, with 14 bases between. Germline V gives CDR1 MNHEY, CDR2 SVGAGI. CDR3 length equals 13 residues. This CDR3 is CASKRELRNEQFF. The CDR3, as DNA: TGTGCCAGCAAGAGGGAATTGAGGAATGAGCAGTTCTTC.

The chain links TRBV28 to TRBJ2-7, with 9 bases lining up with TRBD1. Trimming at V came to 6 bases and at J to 6 bases, leaving 6 bases not matched to a gene. This CDR3 is 13 amino acids long. From germline, CDR1 is MDHEN and CDR2 SYDVKM. The CDR3 sequence is CASRQGALSEQYF. Written as DNA, the CDR3 is TGTGCCAGCAGACAGGGGGCTTTGAGCGAGCAGTACTTC.

This rearrangement joins TRBV5-1 to TRBJ2-5; 13 bases agree with TRBD2. Losses at the gene ends were 0 bases for V and 2 bases for J; bases not matched to a gene: 13. The CDR3 is 20 residues long. The germline gives CDR1 SGHRS, CDR2 YFSETQ. The CDR3 DNA is TGCGCCAGCAGCTTGGGTACTAGCGGGGGGGCTCTATGGTTACAAGAGACCCAGTACTTC. Its protein product is CASSLGTSGGALWLQETQYF.

The rearrangement joins TRBV11-2 to TRBJ1-2, with TRBD1 identical over 12 bases. CDR3 length equals 17 residues. Germline assignment: CDR1 SGHAT and CDR2 FQNNGV. Germline trimming cut 4 bases from V and 5 bases from J; bases unmatched to any gene: 11. CDR3 sequence: CASSYEPGQGAGYGYTF. The CDR3 coding sequence is TGTGCCAGCAGCTATGAACCGGGACAGGGGGCTGGATATGGCTACACCTTC.

The rearrangement links TRBV19 to TRBJ1-2; 10 bases line up with TRBD1. Germline-derived CDR1 and CDR2 are LNHDA and SQIVND (reference sequence). V shed 3 bases and J 8 bases; nucleotides not matched to a gene: 6. The CDR3 loop spans 14 amino acids. The CDR3 nucleotides read TGTGCCAGTAGTATCGGGACAGGGGACGGCGGCTACACCTTC. This translates into CASSIGTGDGGYTF.